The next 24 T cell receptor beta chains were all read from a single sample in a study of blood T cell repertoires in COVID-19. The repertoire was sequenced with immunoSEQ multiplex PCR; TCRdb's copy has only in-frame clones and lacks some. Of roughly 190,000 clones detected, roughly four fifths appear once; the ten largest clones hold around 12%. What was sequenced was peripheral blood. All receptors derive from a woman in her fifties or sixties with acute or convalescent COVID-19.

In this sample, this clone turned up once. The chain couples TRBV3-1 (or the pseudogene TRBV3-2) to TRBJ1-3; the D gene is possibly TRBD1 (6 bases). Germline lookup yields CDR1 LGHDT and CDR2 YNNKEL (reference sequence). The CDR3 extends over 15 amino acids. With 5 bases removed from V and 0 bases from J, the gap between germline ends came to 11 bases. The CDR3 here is CASSYRTVSGNTIYF. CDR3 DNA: TGTGCCAGCAGCTACCGGACAGTCTCTGGAAACACCATATATTTT.

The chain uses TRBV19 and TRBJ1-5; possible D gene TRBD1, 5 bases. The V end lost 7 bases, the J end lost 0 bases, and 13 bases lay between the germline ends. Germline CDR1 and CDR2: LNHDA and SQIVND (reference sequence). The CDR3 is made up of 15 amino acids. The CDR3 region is CASTRQFHSNQPQHF. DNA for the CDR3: TGTGCCAGTACCCGACAGTTCCATAGCAATCAGCCCCAGCATTTT.

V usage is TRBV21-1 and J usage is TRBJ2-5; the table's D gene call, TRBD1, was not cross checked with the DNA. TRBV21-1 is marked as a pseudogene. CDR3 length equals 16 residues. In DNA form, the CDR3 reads TGTGCCAGCAGCAAAGCGATTGGGCCATTACAAGAGACCCAGTACTTC. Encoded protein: CASSKAIGPLQETQYF.

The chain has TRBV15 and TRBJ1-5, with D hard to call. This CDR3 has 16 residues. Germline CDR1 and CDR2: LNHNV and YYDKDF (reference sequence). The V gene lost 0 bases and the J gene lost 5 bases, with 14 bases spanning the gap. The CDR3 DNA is TGTGCCACCAGCAGAGACGACCGCAGGCTTTATCAGCCCCAGCATTTT. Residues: CATSRDDRRLYQPQHF.

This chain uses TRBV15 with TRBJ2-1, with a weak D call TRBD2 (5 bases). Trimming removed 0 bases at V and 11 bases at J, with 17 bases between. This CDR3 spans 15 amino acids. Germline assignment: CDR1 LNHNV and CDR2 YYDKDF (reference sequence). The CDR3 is CATSRDTTSSNQQFF. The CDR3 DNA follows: TGTGCCACCAGCAGAGATACCACTAGTAGTAACCAGCAGTTCTTC.

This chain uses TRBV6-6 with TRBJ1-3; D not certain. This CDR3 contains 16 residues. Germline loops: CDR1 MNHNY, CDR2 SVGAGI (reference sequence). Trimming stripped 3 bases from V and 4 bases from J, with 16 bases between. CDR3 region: CASSYSNLEAGNTIYF. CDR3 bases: TGTGCCAGCAGTTATAGTAACCTGGAGGCCGGAAACACCATATATTTT.

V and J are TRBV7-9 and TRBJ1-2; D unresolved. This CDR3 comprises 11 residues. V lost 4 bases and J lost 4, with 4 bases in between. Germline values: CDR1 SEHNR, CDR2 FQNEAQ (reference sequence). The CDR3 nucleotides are TGTGCCAGCAGCTCCATCTATGGCTACACCTTC. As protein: CASSSIYGYTF.

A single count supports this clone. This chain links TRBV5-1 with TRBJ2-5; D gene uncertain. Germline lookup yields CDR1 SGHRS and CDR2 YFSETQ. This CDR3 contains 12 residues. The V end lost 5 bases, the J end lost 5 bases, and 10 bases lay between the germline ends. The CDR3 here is CASRKVGETQYF. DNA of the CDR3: TGCGCCAGCAGGAAGGTCGGGGAGACCCAGTACTTC.

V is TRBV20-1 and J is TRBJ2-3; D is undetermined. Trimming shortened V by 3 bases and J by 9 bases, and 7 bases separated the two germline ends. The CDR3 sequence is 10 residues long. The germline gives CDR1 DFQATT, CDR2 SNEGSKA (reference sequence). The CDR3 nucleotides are TGCAGTGCTAGGATCGGGACGCAGTATTTT. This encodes CSARIGTQYF.

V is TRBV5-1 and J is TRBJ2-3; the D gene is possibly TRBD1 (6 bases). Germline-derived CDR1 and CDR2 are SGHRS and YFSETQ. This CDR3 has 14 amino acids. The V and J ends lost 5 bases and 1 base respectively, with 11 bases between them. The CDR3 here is CASRDSIGTDTQYF. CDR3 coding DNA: TGCGCCAGCAGGGACAGTATTGGCACAGATACGCAGTATTTT. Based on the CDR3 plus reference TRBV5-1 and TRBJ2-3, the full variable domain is KAGVTQTPRYLIKTRGQQVTLSCSPISGHRSVSWYQQTPGQGLQFLFEYFSETQRNKGNFPGRFSGRQFSNSRSEMNVSTLELGDSALYLCASRDSIGTDTQYFGPGTRLTVL.

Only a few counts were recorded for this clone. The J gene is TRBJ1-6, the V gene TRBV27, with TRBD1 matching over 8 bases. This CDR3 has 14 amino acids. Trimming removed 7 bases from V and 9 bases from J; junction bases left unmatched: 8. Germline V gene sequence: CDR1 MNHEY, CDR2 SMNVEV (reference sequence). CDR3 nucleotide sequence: TGTGCCAGCACCATATTGACAGGGGTTTCACCCCTCCACTTT. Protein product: CASTILTGVSPLHF.

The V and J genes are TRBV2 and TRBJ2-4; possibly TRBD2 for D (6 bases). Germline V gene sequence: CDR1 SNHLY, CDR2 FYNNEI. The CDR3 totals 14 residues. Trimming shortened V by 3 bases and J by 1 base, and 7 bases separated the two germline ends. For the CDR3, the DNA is TGTGCCAGCAGTGATGGGGGGGCCAAAAACATTCAGTACTTC. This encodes CASSDGGAKNIQYF.

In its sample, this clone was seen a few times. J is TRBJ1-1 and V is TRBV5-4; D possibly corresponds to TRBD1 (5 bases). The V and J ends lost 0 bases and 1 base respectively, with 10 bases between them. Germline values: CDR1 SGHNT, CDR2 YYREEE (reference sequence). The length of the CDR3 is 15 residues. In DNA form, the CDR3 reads TGTGCCAGCAGCTTGGCTCAGGGTTCGAACACTGAAGCTTTCTTT. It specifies CASSLAQGSNTEAFF.

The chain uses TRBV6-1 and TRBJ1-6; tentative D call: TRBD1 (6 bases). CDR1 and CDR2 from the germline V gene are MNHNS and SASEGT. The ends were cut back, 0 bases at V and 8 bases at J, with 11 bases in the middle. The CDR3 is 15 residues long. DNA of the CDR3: TGTGCCAGCAGTGAAGCTTACAGGGTAGATTCACCCCTCCACTTT. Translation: CASSEAYRVDSPLHF.

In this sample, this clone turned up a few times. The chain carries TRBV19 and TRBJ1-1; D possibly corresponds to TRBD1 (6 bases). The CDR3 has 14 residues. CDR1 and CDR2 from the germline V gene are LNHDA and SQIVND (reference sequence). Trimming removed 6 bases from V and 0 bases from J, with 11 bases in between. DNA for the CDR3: TGTGCCAGTAGCTACAGGGTAATGAACACTGAAGCTTTCTTT. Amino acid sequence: CASSYRVMNTEAFF.

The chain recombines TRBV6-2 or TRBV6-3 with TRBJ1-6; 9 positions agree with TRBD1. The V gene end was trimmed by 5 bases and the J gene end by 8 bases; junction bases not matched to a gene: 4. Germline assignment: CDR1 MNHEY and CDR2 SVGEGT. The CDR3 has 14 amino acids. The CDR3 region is CASSQQGADSPLHF. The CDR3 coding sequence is TGTGCCAGCAGTCAACAGGGGGCGGATTCACCCCTCCACTTT.

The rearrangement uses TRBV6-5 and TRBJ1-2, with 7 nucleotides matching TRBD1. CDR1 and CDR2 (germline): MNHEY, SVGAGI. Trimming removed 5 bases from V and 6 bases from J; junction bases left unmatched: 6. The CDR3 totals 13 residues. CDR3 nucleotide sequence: TGTGCCAGCAGTCGGGACAGAATCGATGGCTACACCTTC. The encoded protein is CASSRDRIDGYTF.

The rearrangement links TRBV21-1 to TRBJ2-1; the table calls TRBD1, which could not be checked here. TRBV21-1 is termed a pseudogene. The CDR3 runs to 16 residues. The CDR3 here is CASSKAQQDTRNEQFF. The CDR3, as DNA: TGTGCCAGCAGCAAAGCGCAACAGGACACCAGGAATGAGCAGTTCTTC.

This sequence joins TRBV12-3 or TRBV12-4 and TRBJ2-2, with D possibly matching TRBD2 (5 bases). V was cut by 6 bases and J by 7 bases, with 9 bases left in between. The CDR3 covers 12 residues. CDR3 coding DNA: TGTGCCAGCAGCCTCCGGGGCGGGGAGCTGTTTTTT. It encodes CASSLRGGELFF.

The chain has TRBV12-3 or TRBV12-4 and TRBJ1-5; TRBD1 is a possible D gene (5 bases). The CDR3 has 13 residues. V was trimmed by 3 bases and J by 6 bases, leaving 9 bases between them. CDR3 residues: CASSLIRGQPQHF. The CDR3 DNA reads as TGTGCCAGCAGTTTGATTAGGGGTCAGCCCCAGCATTTT.

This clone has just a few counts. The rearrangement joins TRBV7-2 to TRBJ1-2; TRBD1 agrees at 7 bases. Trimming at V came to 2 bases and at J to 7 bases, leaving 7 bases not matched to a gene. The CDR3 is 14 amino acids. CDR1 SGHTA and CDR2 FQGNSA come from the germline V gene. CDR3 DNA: TGTGCCAGCAGCTTATCCACAGGGGTCACTGGCTACACCTTC. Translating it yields CASSLSTGVTGYTF.

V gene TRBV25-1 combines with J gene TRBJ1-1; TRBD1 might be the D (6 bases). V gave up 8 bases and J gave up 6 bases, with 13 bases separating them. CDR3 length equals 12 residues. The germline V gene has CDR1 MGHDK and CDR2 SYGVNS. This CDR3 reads CASSLGAAEAFF. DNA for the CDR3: TGTGCCAGCTCCCTGGGGGCCGCTGAAGCTTTCTTT.

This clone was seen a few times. CDR3 protein: CASSRGLAGNNEQFF. The CDR3 nucleotides read TGTGCCAGCAGCCGGGGACTAGCGGGCAACAATGAGCAGTTCTTC. The chain recombines TRBV14 with TRBJ2-1, with TRBD2 matching over 12 bases. This CDR3 spans 15 amino acids. Per germline, CDR1 SGHDN and CDR2 FVKESK. Trimming took 4 bases from V and 5 from J; bases not matched to a gene: 3. Together with reference TRBV14 and TRBJ2-1, the CDR3 gives the full variable domain: EAGVTQFPSHSVIEKGQTVTLRCDPISGHDNLYWYRRVMGKEIKFLLHFVKESKQDESGMPNNRFLAERTGGTYSTLKVQPAELEDSGVYFCASSRGLAGNNEQFFGPGTRLTVL.

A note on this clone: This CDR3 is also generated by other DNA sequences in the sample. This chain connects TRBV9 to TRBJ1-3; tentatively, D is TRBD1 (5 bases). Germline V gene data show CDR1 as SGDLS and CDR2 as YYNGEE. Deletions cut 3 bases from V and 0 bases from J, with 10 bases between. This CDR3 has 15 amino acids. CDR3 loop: CASSADSHSGNTIYF. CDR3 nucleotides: TGTGCCAGCAGCGCCGACAGCCACTCTGGAAACACCATATATTTT. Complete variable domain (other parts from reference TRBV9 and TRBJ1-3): DSGVTQTPKHLITATGQRVTLRCSPRSGDLSVYWYQQSLDQGLQFLIQYYNGEERAKGNILERFSAQQFPDLHSELNLSSLELGDSALYFCASSADSHSGNTIYFGEGSWLTVV.